The 20 T cell receptor beta chains in this list originate from one sample, sequenced in a study of post-analysis software for immune sequencing data. Study-level points and caveats: Patients used about 5 TRBV segments, including TRBV5-6, TRBV5-1 and TRBV20-1, more often than controls.

These receptors are not linked to any known antigen. TCR beta libraries were prepared from cDNA with unique molecular identifiers. Each CDR3 protein is one row after TCRdb ran MiXCR on the PCR reads. The sample contains around 190,000 distinct CDR3 sequences, approximately 29% of which appear only once. The sequenced sample consisted of blood. The receptors derive from a girl aged 2-17 years with multiple sclerosis.

On this clonotype: This may be a read error, as it is one base from a much larger clone. This chain links TRBV7-9 with TRBJ2-7; TRBD1 aligns across 8 bases. Germline loops: CDR1 SEHNR, CDR2 FQNEAQ (reference sequence). The CDR3 extends over 15 amino acids. The DNA of the CDR3 is TGTGCCAGCAGAAGAGACAGGGGTGCAACCTACGGGCAGTACTTC. Translated, it gives CASRRDRGATYGQYF.

The table lists this clonotype with a few counts. This chain links TRBV20-1 with TRBJ1-5; D not certain. This CDR3 spans 13 amino acids. CDR1 DFQATT and CDR2 SNEGSKA come from the germline V gene (reference sequence). V was clipped by 0 bases and J by 3 bases, with 6 bases between them. The chain's CDR3 is CSARDGPNQPQHF. The CDR3, as DNA: TGCAGTGCTAGAGATGGCCCCAATCAGCCCCAGCATTTT.

The chain joins TRBV5-1 to TRBJ2-7, with a tentative D call TRBD2 (6 bases). V lost 5 bases to trimming and J lost 4 bases, with 16 bases between them. CDR3 size: 14 residues. From germline, CDR1 is SGHRS and CDR2 YFSETQ. As DNA, the CDR3 is TGCGCCAGCAGTTTAACTAGCTCAGGATACGAGCAGTACTTC. Protein: CASSLTSSGYEQYF.

This clonotype was detected once. Sequence at one end of the junction differs from germline and may be a read error. This chain links TRBV18 with TRBJ1-6, with unresolved D. CDR3 length: 14 residues. The V gene's germline CDR1 is KGHSH and CDR2 LQKENI. The CDR3 coding sequence is TGTGCCAGCTCACCTAATCCGGGAAATTCACCCCCCCACTTT. Translated: CASSPNPGNSPPHF.

About this clonotype: Germline is not matched at one junction end, which may reflect a read error. V gene TRBV3-1 combines with J gene TRBJ2-3; perhaps TRBD2 as D (7 bases). Germline CDR1 LGHDT, CDR2 YNNKEL (reference sequence). The CDR3 totals 14 residues. In DNA, the CDR3 is TGTGCCTGCAGCCAAGGGGGGGGGGCAGATACGCAGTATTTT. Protein sequence: CACSQGGGADTQYF.

This clonotype has ten or more counts. The chain employs TRBV29-1 and TRBJ1-2; TRBD1 aligns across 9 bases. The CDR3 loop spans 12 amino acids. J was trimmed by 6 bases and V by 5 bases; bases with no gene match: 4. Germline lookup yields CDR1 SQVTM and CDR2 ANQGSEA. CDR3 sequence reads: CSVKQGADGYTF. The CDR3 coding sequence is TGCAGCGTTAAACAGGGGGCGGATGGCTACACCTTC.

This clonotype was found once. The CDR3 here is CASNSGDSSLGNQPQHF. In DNA form, the CDR3 reads TGTGCCAGCAACTCCGGGGACTCCTCTTTAGGGAATCAGCCCCAGCATTTT. The V gene is TRBV5-8, the J gene TRBJ1-5, with D perhaps TRBD1 (5 bases). CDR3 length: 17 residues. Germline V CDR1 and CDR2: SGHTS, YDEGEE. Trimming left V 6 bases short and J 4 bases short, with 23 bases between.

This clonotype was detected only a few times. The V gene is TRBV6-5, the J gene TRBJ2-5, with D maybe TRBD2 (5 bases). Trimming stripped 6 bases from V and 9 bases from J, with 17 bases between. Germline-derived CDR1 and CDR2 are MNHEY and SVGAGI. This CDR3 contains 13 residues. Here the CDR3 DNA reads TGTGCCAGCAGAATCGACATCGCGGAGGCCCAGTACTTC. Translated, it gives CASRIDIAEAQYF.

The sample holds a few counts of this clonotype. V gene TRBV5-1 combines with J gene TRBJ2-7; 10 bases map to TRBD1. Losses at the gene ends were 4 bases for V and 0 bases for J; bases not matched to a gene: 4. Germline-derived CDR1 and CDR2 are SGHRS and YFSETQ. This CDR3 has 15 residues. The CDR3, as DNA: TGCGCCAGCAGCGAGGGACAGGGGAGCTCCTACGAGCAGTACTTC. Translated, it gives CASSEGQGSSYEQYF.

This clonotype was found a few times. This sequence joins TRBV5-1 and TRBJ1-1; D gene ambiguous. The germline gives CDR1 SGHRS, CDR2 YFSETQ. V was pared by 0 bases and J by 0 bases, with 6 bases between. This CDR3 comprises 14 residues. The CDR3 nucleotides are TGCGCCAGCAGCTTGGCACATTTGAACACTGAAGCTTTCTTT. Translating gives CASSLAHLNTEAFF.

The table lists this clonotype with many counts. This chain uses TRBV20-1 with TRBJ2-1; the D gene is possibly TRBD1 (6 bases). Germline CDR1 is DFQATT and CDR2 is SNEGSKA (reference sequence). The CDR3 sequence is 13 residues long. V was clipped by 3 bases and J by 9 bases, with 15 bases between them. CDR3 sequence (DNA): TGCAGTGCTAGGGCAGGGGCGGCCCTTGAGCAGTTCTTC. It encodes CSARAGAALEQFF.

This clonotype was detected many times. V usage is TRBV6-5 and J usage is TRBJ2-1; TRBD2 aligns across 10 bases. CDR3 length: 15 residues. The junction had 5 bases not matched to a gene; V was cut back by 6 bases and J by 3 bases. Germline lookup yields CDR1 MNHEY and CDR2 SVGAGI. The CDR3 nucleotides read TGTGCCAGCAGGCGCCCTAGCGGGGGCTACAATGAGCAGTTCTTC. Encoded protein: CASRRPSGGYNEQFF.

This clonotype occurred a few times. V gene TRBV5-1 combines with J gene TRBJ1-4, with 7 bases matching TRBD1. The CDR3 length is 15 residues. CDR1 and CDR2 from the germline V gene are SGHRS and YFSETQ. V lost 0 bases to trimming and J lost 5 bases; unmatched junction nucleotides: 4. This CDR3 is CASSLATGSNEKLFF. CDR3 coding DNA: TGCGCCAGCAGCTTGGCGACAGGGTCCAATGAAAAACTGTTTTTT.

V usage is TRBV28 and J usage is TRBJ1-2; D is unresolved. The CDR3 runs 13 residues. Germline V gene lookup returns CDR1 MDHEN and CDR2 SYDVKM. Between the trimmed V and J ends, which lost 6 bases and 2 bases, there was a span of 10 bases. This chain's CDR3 is CASSPPWNYGYTF. Here the CDR3 DNA reads TGTGCCAGCAGCCCCCCCTGGAACTATGGCTACACCTTC.

In the case of this clonotype: Mismatch with germline at one junction end may stem from a read error. CDR3 nucleotides: TGTACCAGCAGTAGAACCCGGGGGGAGCAGTACTTC. It translates to CTSSRTRGEQYF. The V and J genes are TRBV27 and TRBJ2-7, with D possibly TRBD2 on 6 matching bases. CDR3 length: 12 amino acids. Germline V CDR1 and CDR2: MNHEY, SMNVEV (reference sequence).

Remarks on this clonotype: Compared with germline, one end of the junction differs, possibly owing to a read error. The chain links TRBV7-6 to TRBJ1-3, with D unresolved. Per the germline V gene, CDR1 is SGHVS and CDR2 is FNYEAQ. This CDR3 is built from 13 residues. CDR3 sequence reads: CAGSLSSGNTIYF. The DNA for the CDR3 is TGTGCCGGCAGCTTGTCCTCTGGAAACACCATATATTTT.

The table lists this clonotype with many counts. The gene calls are TRBV29-1 and TRBJ2-1; D not certain. CDR3 length: 13 amino acids. Per the germline V gene, CDR1 is SQVTM and CDR2 is ANQGSEA. The V end lost 2 bases, the J end lost 7 bases, and 12 bases lay between the germline ends. This CDR3 is CSVEKSTFNEQFF. The CDR3 bases are TGCAGCGTTGAAAAATCTACTTTTAATGAGCAGTTCTTC.

This clonotype was detected many times. The CDR3 is CASSSRDGSDTQYF. CDR3 sequence (DNA): TGTGCCAGCAGCTCTCGCGACGGTTCAGATACGCAGTATTTT. The chain uses TRBV5-6 and TRBJ2-3; D ambiguous. V was clipped by 3 bases and J by 4 bases, with 12 bases between them. Germline values: CDR1 SGHDT, CDR2 YYEEEE. This CDR3 has 14 residues.

There are a few counts of this clonotype. J is TRBJ2-1 and V is TRBV12-5; TRBD1 matches at 11 bases. CDR3 size: 14 residues. The V gene end was trimmed by 5 bases and the J gene end by 7 bases; junction bases not matched to a gene: 4. Looked up from germline, CDR1 is LGHNT and CDR2 is FRNRAP. For the CDR3, the DNA is TGTGCTAGTGGTCCCGGGACAGGGGGTAATGAGCAGTTCTTC. Its protein is CASGPGTGGNEQFF.

This clonotype was detected only a few times. The rearrangement uses TRBV4-1 and TRBJ2-2; 10 bases agree with TRBD1. CDR3 length: 18 amino acids. With V trimmed by 5 bases and J by 4 bases, 13 bases remained unmatched. From germline, CDR1 is MGHRA and CDR2 YSYEKL. The CDR3 DNA sequence: TGCGCCAGCAGCAGAACCTTCGGGACAGGGGATGCCACCGGGGAGCTGTTTTTT. This encodes CASSRTFGTGDATGELFF.